This T cell receptor (beta chain) was documented in a study of blood T cell repertoires in COVID-19. For the study at large: Acute and convalescent COVID-19 samples came from the United States, Italy and Spain. PBMCs, B-cell-depleted T cells, or T cells were the source of the cDNA or gDNA that made up the material.

This CDR3 region has 15 residues. In germline, CDR1 is SGHRS, CDR2 YFSETQ. With 0 bases removed from V and 0 bases from J, the gap between germline ends came to 6 bases. Seattle-derived patients entered the study during active infection and were followed longitudinally. Authors' data handling: Amplified reference gene primers provided the basis for estimating nucleated cell counts. Only in-frame clones appear in the TCRdb table, and some are missing; sequencing was by immunoSEQ multiplex PCR. V, J and clone size derive from that table, while D and trimming were established from the DNA sequence. Here the sample spans hundreds of thousands of clones, roughly 90% being singletons. This clone showed up just a few times. This sample includes further DNA sequences coding for the same CDR3.

The material sequenced was peripheral blood. V is TRBV5-1 and J is TRBJ2-2; D gene ambiguous. The sequence was obtained from a woman aged 30 to 39 with COVID-19, enrolled during active disease. CDR3 region: CASSLGGANTGELFF. As DNA, the CDR3 is TGCGCCAGCAGCTTGGGAGGAGCGAACACCGGGGAGCTGTTTTTT.